Presented here are 26 T cell receptor delta chains from one specimen sequenced in a study of γδ T cells in repeated Plasmodium falciparum infection (TCRdb year 2021). For bulk TCR repertoire analysis, Vgamma9/Vdelta2+ and Vdelta2-negative gammadelta T cell populations were isolated by flow sorting from peripheral blood mononuclear cells. The library was obtained by multiplex PCR. The instrument was an Illumina MiSeq. TCRdb reprocessed the public data with the CATT caller; entries with the same nucleotide sequence were combined afterwards. This sample gives 75,000 to 95,000 delta-chain clones in total; roughly 0.9% of them show up just once. Together, the top ten hold 9.5% to 10% of the sample. Sequenced: gamma-delta T cells from blood. The origin of the receptors is a pool of human donors (malaria-infected and uninfected, not separated).

A remark on this clone: TCRdb lists the protein of a much larger clone for this DNA, which differs at residue 14, so this is likely a read error; the protein given here is translated from the DNA itself. The J gene is TRDJ1, the V gene TRDV1, with 9 bases fitting TRDD3. Trimming at V came to 6 bases and at J to 3 bases, leaving 29 bases not matched to a gene. The CDR3 is 22 residues long. Germline CDR1 TSWWSYY, CDR2 QGS. The CDR3 bases are TGTGCTCTTGGAGATTTCCCTTCTGTGAGGGGGATACTGGAGGATACACCCGATAAACTCATCTTT. Amino acid sequence: CALGDFPSVRGILEDTPDKLIF.

This clone appeared a few times. A far larger clone differs by one base, so this is likely a read error. This CDR3 is also generated by other DNA sequences in the sample. The V gene is TRDV2, the J gene TRDJ1, with 9 nucleotides matching TRDD3. TCRdb offers no J gene call, so here the DNA was matched to germline to obtain one. The germline gives CDR1 GEAIGNYY, CDR2 EKD. The V gene end was trimmed by 0 bases and the J gene end by 0 bases; junction bases not matched to a gene: 13. The CDR3 is 19 residues long. The CDR3 DNA sequence: TGTGCCTGTGACACCGGCCTGGGGGATTCTCAATTTTACACCGATAAACTCATCTTT. Its protein product is CACDTGLGDSQFYTDKLIF.

The sample holds a few counts of this clone. TCRdb has a much larger clone's protein, which differs at residue 14 from the translation of this DNA, likely because of a read error; what is shown is the protein translated from the DNA. The rearrangement joins TRDV2 to TRDJ1; a possible D gene is TRDD3 (5 bases). TCRdb does not report a J gene; here it was assigned by matching the DNA to germline references. The V and J ends lost 1 base and 0 bases respectively, with 32 bases between them. This CDR3 has 22 amino acids. Germline loops: CDR1 GEAIGNYY, CDR2 EKD. Written as DNA, the CDR3 is TGTGCCTGTGACACTGTTTCCAGGGGGTCAGTACCGGTTTGTCTAGACACCGATAAACTCATCTTT. The encoded protein is CACDTVSRGSVPVCLDTDKLIF.

This clone was observed a handful of times. TCRdb records a much larger clone's protein for this DNA, with a difference at residue 5 that likely arises from a read error; the protein given is the translation of the DNA. This sequence joins TRDV1 and TRDJ1; 9 nucleotides match TRDD3. TCRdb carries no J gene annotation; the J gene was assigned here by matching the DNA with germline. The J segment lost 8 bases and the V segment lost 4 bases, leaving 14 bases of the junction unmatched. The germline gives CDR1 TSWWSYY, CDR2 QGS. This CDR3 is built from 16 residues. CDR3 bases: TGTGCTCTTGGGGGACCGGTCCGAAGGGGGATACCCAAACTCATCTTT. Its protein product is CALGGPVRRGIPKLIF.

There are a few counts of this clone. This likely reflects a read error, since a far larger clone is one base away. The sample holds other DNA sequences that translate to the same CDR3. The chain joins TRDV2 to TRDJ1; 8 bases line up with TRDD3. TCRdb is silent on the J gene; assignment here came from matching the DNA to germline. V was pared by 0 bases and J by 0 bases, with 29 bases of the junction left unmatched. From germline, CDR1 is GEAIGNYY and CDR2 EKD. The CDR3 is made up of 24 amino acids. The CDR3 DNA sequence: TGTGCCTGTGACACCGTCGGTCCTACACCGCCATCTGGGGGACCCCCCTCGTACACCGATAAACTCATCTTT. This encodes CACDTVGPTPPSGGPPSYTDKLIF.

On this clone itself: The TCRdb record carries a much larger clone's protein, which differs from this DNA's translation at residue 6; a read error is the likely cause, and the protein listed here is the DNA translation. The rearrangement joins TRDV2 to TRDJ1; 7 bases fit TRDD3. The J gene, left out of TCRdb, was set here by checking the DNA against germline. The CDR3 has 18 amino acids. The V segment lost 1 base and the J segment 2 bases; nucleotides outside the gene matches: 15. Germline V gene sequence: CDR1 GEAIGNYY, CDR2 EKD. The CDR3 spells CACDTPESLGGLTDKLIF. The CDR3 DNA reads TGTGCCTGTGACACGCCAGAGTCGCTGGGGGGATTGACCGATAAACTCATCTTT.

This clone has just a few counts. The protein held in TCRdb is that of a much larger clone and does not match this DNA's translation at residue 10, likely because of a read error; the protein shown is translated from the DNA. This rearrangement joins TRDV2 to TRDJ1; 7 bases match TRDD3. TCRdb does not report a J gene; here it was assigned by matching the DNA to germline references. Trimming at V came to 0 bases and at J to 0 bases, leaving 9 bases not matched to a gene. Germline CDR1 GEAIGNYY, CDR2 EKD. The CDR3 consists of 17 residues. The CDR3 is CACDTVSGGSYTDKLIF. CDR3 bases: TGTGCCTGTGACACCGTGTCTGGGGGGTCGTACACCGATAAACTCATCTTT.

This clone was picked up a small number of times. The protein TCRdb gives is from a much larger clone and does not agree with this DNA's translation at residue 18, likely a read error; the protein shown here comes from the DNA. V gene TRDV1 combines with J gene TRDJ1; 7 positions agree with TRDD3. Germline assignment: CDR1 TSWWSYY and CDR2 QGS. The CDR3 is made up of 22 amino acids. The CDR3 protein is CALGERSTKPTGEPRYTAKLIF. The CDR3 DNA sequence: TGTGCTCTTGGGGAACGATCGACTAAACCTACTGGGGAACCAAGGTACACCGCTAAACTCATCTTT.

This clone turned up a few times. The protein TCRdb gives is from a much larger clone and does not agree with this DNA's translation at residue 9, likely a read error; the protein shown here comes from the DNA. The chain links TRDV1 to TRDJ1; 7 nucleotides line up with TRDD3. TCRdb carries no J gene annotation; the J gene was assigned here by matching the DNA with germline. Trimming took 6 bases from V and 0 from J; bases not matched to a gene: 25. This CDR3 region has 21 residues. From germline, CDR1 is TSWWSYY and CDR2 QGS. The CDR3 region has the DNA TGTGCTCTTGGTGGAACCTGGGGGGTACAAAACCATCTTTTATACACCGATAAACTCATCTTT. This gives the protein CALGGTWGVQNHLLYTDKLIF.

This clone showed up many times. The protein in TCRdb stems from a much larger clone and differs at residue 3 from this DNA's translation, likely a read error; here the protein is translated from the DNA. J is TRDJ1 and V is TRDV2; 13 nucleotides line up with TRDD3. No J gene is reported in TCRdb; it was inferred here by comparing the DNA with germline. The CDR3 has 16 residues. CDR1 is GEAIGNYY, CDR2 EKD, per germline. In DNA, the CDR3 is TGTGCCCGTGACACCGTTACTGGGGGATACGCCGATAAACTCATCTTT. Amino acids: CARDTVTGGYADKLIF.

In its sample, this clone was seen a few times. TCRdb's protein for this DNA is that of a much larger clone and differs from the translation at residue 11, likely a read error; the protein shown is the DNA translation. V gene TRDV1 combines with J gene TRDJ1; 7 bases line up with TRDD3. No J gene is reported in TCRdb; it was inferred here by comparing the DNA with germline. This CDR3 is 17 amino acids long. Germline loops: CDR1 TSWWSYY, CDR2 QGS. V was clipped by 6 bases and J by 2 bases; unmatched bases: 15. CDR3 sequence: CALGDRGGIQRTDKLIF. CDR3 sequence (DNA): TGTGCTCTTGGCGACCGAGGAGGGATACAAAGGACCGATAAACTCATCTTT.

This clone was picked up a small number of times. The protein held in TCRdb is that of a much larger clone and does not match this DNA's translation at residue 5, likely because of a read error; the protein shown is translated from the DNA. The rearrangement links TRDV1 to TRDJ1; either TRDD2 or TRDD3 may supply D (7 bases each). TCRdb lists no J gene, so it was determined here by aligning the DNA to germline. V gave up 4 bases and J gave up 0 bases, with 39 bases separating them. The CDR3 totals 24 residues. CDR1 is TSWWSYY, CDR2 QGS, per germline. The CDR3 nucleotides are TGTGCTCTTGGGGGCCTACCGCCGAGGTTCCTACGTTCTGGGGGCTGCCGGTACACCGATAAACTCATCTTT. It is translated as CALGGLPPRFLRSGGCRYTDKLIF.

A word on this clone: The TCRdb record carries a much larger clone's protein, which differs from this DNA's translation at residue 7; a read error is the likely cause, and the protein listed here is the DNA translation. The chain is built from TRDV1 and TRDJ1, with 13 bases aligning to TRDD3. As TCRdb names no J gene, one was assigned here on the basis of a DNA match to germline. CDR3 length: 26 residues. Germline-derived CDR1 and CDR2 are TSWWSYY and QGS. The ends lost 2 bases at V and 1 base at J; junction bases unmatched: 31. This CDR3 is CALGERKGLPTIGYWGIRKITDKLIF. CDR3 DNA: TGTGCTCTTGGGGAAAGGAAGGGCCTTCCTACGATTGGGTACTGGGGGATACGGAAGATCACCGATAAACTCATCTTT.

This clone was detected a few times. This DNA's translation differs at residue 15 from TCRdb's protein, which comes from a much larger clone; a read error is likely, and the protein shown is translated from the DNA. This rearrangement joins TRDV2 to TRDJ2; TRDD3 matches at 8 bases. Since TCRdb gives no J gene, matching the DNA to germline was used here to assign it. This CDR3 has 19 residues. Germline CDR1 GEAIGNYY, CDR2 EKD. CDR3 loop: CACDPSSNVTGGLTTQLFF. The CDR3 bases are TGTGCCTGTGATCCATCATCGAATGTTACTGGGGGTCTGACAACACAACTCTTCTTT.

This clone was detected a few times. This DNA's translation differs at residue 11 from TCRdb's protein, which comes from a much larger clone; a read error is likely, and the protein shown is translated from the DNA. CDR3 protein: CACDTVGSVVVDHTDKLIF. The CDR3 DNA follows: TGTGCCTGTGACACCGTGGGCAGTGTGGTGGTGGACCACACCGATAAACTCATCTTT. The chain employs TRDV2 and TRDJ1; D unresolved. The J gene was missing in TCRdb and was found by matching the end of the DNA to germline. The CDR3 spans 19 residues. Germline lookup yields CDR1 GEAIGNYY and CDR2 EKD. Trimming took off 0 bases at V and 0 bases at J, with 22 bases between the two ends.

Regarding this clone: This is likely an artifact of a read error, given a far larger clone one base away. Other DNA sequences in the same sample also yield this CDR3. The V gene was identified as TRDV1, while no J gene was called. Germline CDR1 reads TSWWSYY; CDR2 reads QGS. This CDR3 region has 12 residues. DNA of the CDR3: TGTGCTCTCTTTGAGCTTACTGGAGGTCTCATCTTT. Its translation: CALFELTGGLIF.

Only a few counts were recorded for this clone. The translation of this DNA and the TCRdb protein of a much larger clone differ at residue 12, probably owing to a read error; the protein shown here is translated from the DNA. V is TRDV1 and J is TRDJ1; 10 positions agree with TRDD3. TCRdb lists no J gene, so it was determined here by aligning the DNA to germline. The CDR3 runs to 18 residues. V shed 5 bases and J 1 base; nucleotides not matched to a gene: 13. The germline V gene encodes CDR1 TSWWSYY and CDR2 QGS. CDR3 sequence: CALGRPSVLGDCTDKLIF. The DNA for the CDR3 is TGTGCTCTTGGGAGACCTTCAGTACTGGGGGATTGCACCGATAAACTCATCTTT.

This clone has at least ten counts. The amino acid sequence in TCRdb belongs to a much larger clone and departs from this DNA's translation at residue 4, likely a sequencing read error; the sequence shown is translated from the DNA. The CDR3 DNA sequence: TGTGCCTGTGGCACCGGGGGACTACTGGGGGATACTGGCTGGGACACCCGACAGATGTTTTTC. It encodes CACGTGGLLGDTGWDTRQMFF. This chain links TRDV2 with TRDJ3; 12 positions agree with TRDD3. TCRdb supplies no J gene; here it was assigned by aligning the nucleotide sequence to germline. Per the germline V gene, CDR1 is GEAIGNYY and CDR2 is EKD. The CDR3 has 21 amino acids.

This clone has at least ten counts. TCRdb's protein, taken from a much larger clone, differs from this DNA's translation at residue 3, likely owing to a read error; the protein displayed comes from the DNA. This sequence joins TRDV3 and TRDJ1; 7 nucleotides line up with TRDD3. Trimming cost V 4 bases and J 3 bases; bases outside gene matches: 14. CDR1 and CDR2 from the germline V gene are TVYSNPD and GDNSRS (reference sequence). CDR3 length equals 15 residues. CDR3 residues: CASTGVPDGADKLIF. CDR3 sequence (DNA): TGTGCCTCAACTGGGGTTCCGGACGGCGCCGATAAACTCATCTTT.

This clone has just a few counts. This likely reflects a read error, since a far larger clone is one base away. Other nucleotide sequences in the sample specify the same CDR3. For the V gene the call is TRDV1; the J gene has no call. Looked up from germline, CDR1 is TSWWSYY and CDR2 is QGS. CDR3 size: 15 residues. This CDR3 is CALGETPHRRDHLIF. The CDR3 region has the DNA TGTGCTCTTGGGGAAACTCCTCACAGGAGGGACCACCTCATCTTT.

The sample holds a few counts of this clone. TCRdb has a much larger clone's protein, which differs at residue 9 from the translation of this DNA, likely because of a read error; what is shown is the protein translated from the DNA. J is TRDJ1 and V is TRDV1; 8 nucleotides match TRDD3. The J gene, missing from TCRdb, was assigned here through DNA to germline matching. The V and J ends lost 5 bases and 2 bases, in that order; junction bases with no gene match: 10. The CDR3 totals 16 residues. The germline CDR1 and CDR2 sequences are TSWWSYY and QGS. The CDR3 loop reads CALGSYWGAFTDKLIF. The CDR3 DNA reads as TGTGCTCTTGGGTCCTACTGGGGGGCTTTTACCGATAAACTCATCTTT.

Notes on this clone: This DNA's translation differs at residue 5 from TCRdb's protein, which comes from a much larger clone; a read error is likely, and the protein shown is translated from the DNA. The V and J genes are TRDV1 and TRDJ1, with 13 bases that match TRDD3. Since TCRdb gives no J gene, matching the DNA to germline was used here to assign it. The CDR3 runs to 25 residues. Losses at the gene ends were 4 bases for V and 2 bases for J; bases not matched to a gene: 31. From germline, CDR1 is TSWWSYY and CDR2 QGS. The CDR3 spells CALGGQSFLLEYWGIRRGGTDKLIF. The DNA for the CDR3 is TGTGCTCTTGGGGGACAGAGCTTCCTACTAGAGTACTGGGGGATACGCAGGGGGGGTACCGATAAACTCATCTTT.

This clone was counted a few times. The amino acid sequence in TCRdb belongs to a much larger clone and departs from this DNA's translation at residue 17, likely a sequencing read error; the sequence shown is translated from the DNA. The CDR3 sequence is CALGEHRLYWGIHSRYADKLIF. In nucleotides, the CDR3 is TGTGCTCTTGGGGAACACCGTTTGTACTGGGGGATACACAGTCGGTACGCCGATAAACTCATCTTT. The gene calls are TRDV1 and TRDJ1, with 12 bases aligning to TRDD3. TCRdb lists no J gene, so it was determined here by aligning the DNA to germline. Germline trimming cut 1 base from V and 3 bases from J; bases unmatched to any gene: 21. CDR3 length: 22 residues. Germline CDR1 is TSWWSYY and CDR2 is QGS.

Worth noting for this clone: This likely stems from a read error, as it lies one base from a far larger clone. The same CDR3 is also encoded by other DNA sequences in this sample. No call exists for the J gene, whereas the V gene is TRDV2; whether TRDD3, the table's D call, matches the DNA was not checked. This CDR3 contains 17 residues. The germline CDR1 and CDR2 sequences are GEAIGNYY and EKD. CDR3 DNA sequence: TGTGCCTGTGATACTATTGGGGGATTGACTTTGACAGCACAACTCTTCTTC. Amino acids: CACDTIGGLTLTAQLFF.

This clone was seen a handful of times. The TCRdb protein comes from a much larger clone and disagrees with this DNA's translation at residue 3, likely due to a read error; the protein given here is derived from the DNA. J is TRDJ1 and V is TRDV1; 11 bases match TRDD3. The J gene, absent from TCRdb, was called here by matching the DNA to germline. CDR3 size: 26 residues. Germline-derived CDR1 and CDR2 are TSWWSYY and QGS. This chain's CDR3 is CAFGELEAYKARRGWGILADTDKLIF. The CDR3 DNA reads as TGTGCTTTTGGGGAACTAGAGGCCTACAAGGCCCGCCGTGGCTGGGGGATACTGGCGGACACCGATAAACTCATCTTT.

Of note for this clone: Possible read error: a much larger clone is one base away. Called V gene: TRDV2; the J gene was not called. CDR3 length: 15 residues. The germline V gene encodes CDR1 GEAIGNYY and CDR2 EKD. CDR3 residues: CACDAILSRTDKHIF. The CDR3 region has the DNA TGTGCCTGTGACGCTATACTGAGTCGTACCGATAAACACATCTTT.